This T cell receptor (beta chain) comes out of a study of T-cell memory formation after mild COVID-19. The overall study: Largely, TCR clusters stayed within a single donor.

General study points: Some responding clones appeared in pre-infection memory, suggesting cross-reactive memory joined. Second-wave clones with a day 37 peak had unconfirmed SARS-CoV-2 specificity.

The authors produced TCR alpha and TCR beta cDNA libraries with sample barcodes and UMIs by 5'RACE using constant-segment primers. TCRdb re-called the 5' RACE reads through MiXCR, storing one row per CDR3 protein. The data show 430,000 or so distinct CDR3 sequences, roughly 25% seen once. For this clonotype: Its antigen is not known.

V was shortened by 2 bases and J by 3 bases, with 8 bases between the two germline ends. CDR3 length equals 14 residues. Germline V lookup: CDR1 MNHEY, CDR2 SMNVEV (reference sequence). The sample comprised PBMCs or a T cell subset sorted from them (not recorded which). The chain uses TRBV27 and TRBJ1-5, with D possibly matching TRBD1 (5 bases). The clonotype originates from an adult woman who had mild COVID-19 (a few samples of this study predate the infection). Cell type and time point are not known. In DNA form, the CDR3 reads TGTGCCAGCAGTTTAGGAGGGGTCAATCAGCCCCAGCATTTT. It is translated as CASSLGGVNQPQHF.